This record concerns one T cell receptor beta chain sequence. Its specific antigen is unknown. There are no base qualities to consult, and no much larger clone falls within one base. These data come from a study of T cells in Graves' hyperthyroidism and ophthalmopathy (dated by TCRdb to about 2019). As for the study more broadly: Peripheral blood samples were taken at initial diagnosis, before any treatment was given. To identify TCR V-J signatures that set the groups apart, the researchers used a discovery cohort of about a hundred patients, made up of some 41 with Graves' ophthalmopathy and about 60 with stable Graves' hyperthyroidism. Whether ophthalmopathy could be predicted prospectively was tested in an independent validation cohort made up of 18 to 20 hyperthyroidism patients plus 17 patients who later progressed to ophthalmopathy. The approximately 98 discovery patients were randomly divided into training and test sets at a 7:3 ratio. In addition, the study compared T-cell repertoires in thyroid tissue and in blood from six Graves' hyperthyroidism patients. After blood sampling, hyperthyroidism patients were treated with methimazole at a starting dose of 30 mg daily, and ophthalmopathy patients were treated with high-dose intravenous methylprednisolone. The paper describes TCR Vbeta CDR3 sequencing of 140 or so peripheral blood samples, made up of roughly 40 ophthalmopathy patients, 70 to 75 hyperthyroidism patients and 17 progressor patients. Paper-wide results and their limitations: Most expanded thyroid clonotypes (frequency above 0.001) were also detected in blood, a finding suggesting that blood repertoires may reflect thyroid immune responses. Sample size was not statistically predetermined, and investigators were not blinded to group allocation. During validation, the model predicted progression to ophthalmopathy a median of roughly six months ahead of onset, with approximately 71% sensitivity and roughly 75% specificity. A 13 V-J signature model separated ophthalmopathy from stable hyperthyroidism, with just over 85% sensitivity and 81% to 82% specificity in cross-validation and 80%/75% in testing.

Stable Graves' hyperthyroidism was defined as the absence of progression to ophthalmopathy over 18 months of follow-up. Hyperthyroidism patients were newly diagnosed, had a disease duration of under 2 months, and were aged 18 to 65 years. Any patient with an uncontrolled infection, another autoimmune disease, pregnancy or lactation was excluded. Diagnoses were established on the basis of clinical symptoms, serum thyroxine and TRAb, thyroid ultrasound, and orbital computed tomography. PBMCs were isolated from 7.5 to 10 ml of fresh peripheral blood by Ficoll-Paque density gradient centrifugation. Total RNA was extracted using Trizol reagent, and RNA quality was assessed on an Agilent 2100 Bioanalyzer. CDR1 and CDR2, per the germline V gene (reference sequence), are LNHDA and SQIVND. CDR3 length: 13 amino acids, cysteine to phenylalanine. The read is trimmed to its CDR3 DNA, 39 bases read in frame from base 1. The junction shows trimming of 3 bases on V and 6 bases on J, and the gene matches do not reach 4 bases of it.

The TCR beta CDR3 regions were amplified from the RNA transcripts. The first round of RT-PCR for the TCR CDR3 was performed with the HTBI primer set and the Qiagen OneStep RT-PCR kit. Libraries were constructed in a second round of multiplex PCR, after which size selection and purification were performed. Sequencing of the libraries was done on an Illumina HiSeq2000 using paired-end 100 bp reads. On the authors' methods: SOAPnuke was used to process the raw data, removing reads that contained adapters or uncalled bases, had a mean Phred below 15, or lacked an exact match to the constant primer or identifier. High-quality paired reads were merged using COPE v1.2.5, and each unique nucleotide sequence was defined as a clonotype. MiTCR v1.1 was used to align clonotypes to the IMGT TRBV, TRBD and TRBJ reference segments. The analysis was restricted to V-J combinations with a frequency above 0.0001, which together covered approximately 99% of the repertoires. The TCS score was defined as the ratio of F50 (clonal expansion) to E x V (chaos), calculated using BLOSUM62-based TCRdist between CDR3 peptides within each V-J. Welch's t-statistics and random forest reduced 450 to 600 V-J features to about 12, which were used in a naive Bayes classifier (R e1071). TCRdb handled the public reads itself, with Q25 trimming in fastp and clone calling in MiXCR, and kept productive beta chains. Every entry covers one CDR3 protein and lists the most common genes and DNA from its rows. The V and J calls shown here were made by TCRdb, not taken from the authors' results. This sample has some 550,000 distinct CDR3 sequences in its table, and less than 25% of those were observed once. The top ten hold approximately 25% of the sample.

This sequence uses TRBV19 and TRBJ1-1; 7 of the junction bases match TRBD1. The specimen was blood. The source is a man aged 18 to 35 with Graves' hyperthyroidism. The DNA sequence is given as TGTGCCAGTAGTATCACACAGGGGTCTGAAGCTTTCTTT. Its protein product is CASSITQGSEAFF. When the CDR3 is completed using the reference TRBV19 and TRBJ1-1 genes on either side, the full variable domain is DGGITQSPKYLFRKEGQNVTLSCEQNLNHDAMYWYRQDPGQGLRLIYYSQIVNDFQKGDIAEGYSVSREKKESFPLTVTSAQKNPTAFYLCASSITQGSEAFFGQGTRLTVV.